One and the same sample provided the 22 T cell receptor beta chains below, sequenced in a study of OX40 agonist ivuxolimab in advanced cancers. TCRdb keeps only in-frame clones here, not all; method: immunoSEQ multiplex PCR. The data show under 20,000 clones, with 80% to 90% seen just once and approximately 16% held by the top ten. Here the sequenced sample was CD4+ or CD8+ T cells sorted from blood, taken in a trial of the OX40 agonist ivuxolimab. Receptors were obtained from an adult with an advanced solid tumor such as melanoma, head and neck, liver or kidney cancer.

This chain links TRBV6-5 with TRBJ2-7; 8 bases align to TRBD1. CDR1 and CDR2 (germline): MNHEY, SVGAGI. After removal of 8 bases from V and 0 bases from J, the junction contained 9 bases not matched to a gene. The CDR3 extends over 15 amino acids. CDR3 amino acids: CASRTQGANSYEQYF. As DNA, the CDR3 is TGTGCCAGCCGTACCCAGGGGGCGAACTCCTACGAGCAGTACTTC.

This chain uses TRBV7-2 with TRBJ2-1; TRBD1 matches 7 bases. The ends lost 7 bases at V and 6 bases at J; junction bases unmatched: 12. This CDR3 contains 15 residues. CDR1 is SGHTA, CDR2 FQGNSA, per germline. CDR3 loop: CASNQRQGWGNEQFF. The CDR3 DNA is TGTGCCAGCAACCAACGACAGGGTTGGGGCAATGAGCAGTTCTTC. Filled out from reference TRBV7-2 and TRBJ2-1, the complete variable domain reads GAGVSQSPSNKVTEKGKDVELRCDPISGHTALYWYRQSLGQGLEFLIYFQGNSAPDKSGLPSDRFSAERTGGSVSTLTIQRTQQEDSAVYLCASNQRQGWGNEQFFGPGTRLTVL.

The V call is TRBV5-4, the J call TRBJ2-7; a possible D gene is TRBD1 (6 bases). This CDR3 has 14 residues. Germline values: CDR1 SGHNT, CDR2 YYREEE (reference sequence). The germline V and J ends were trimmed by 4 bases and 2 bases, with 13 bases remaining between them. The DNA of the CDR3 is TGTGCCAGCAGCCTTCGGACAGCCACCTACGAGCAGTACTTC. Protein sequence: CASSLRTATYEQYF.

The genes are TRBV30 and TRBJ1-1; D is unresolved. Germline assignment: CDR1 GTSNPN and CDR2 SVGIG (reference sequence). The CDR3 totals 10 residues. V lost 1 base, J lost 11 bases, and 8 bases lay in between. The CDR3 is CAWSAGKAFF. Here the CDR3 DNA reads TGTGCCTGGAGTGCGGGGAAGGCTTTCTTT. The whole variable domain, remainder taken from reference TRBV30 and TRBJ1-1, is SQTIHQWPATLVQPVGSPLSLECTVEGTSNPNLYWYRQAAGRGLQLLFYSVGIGQISSEVPQNLSASRPQDRQFILSSKKLLLSDSGFYLCAWSAGKAFFGQGTRLTVV.

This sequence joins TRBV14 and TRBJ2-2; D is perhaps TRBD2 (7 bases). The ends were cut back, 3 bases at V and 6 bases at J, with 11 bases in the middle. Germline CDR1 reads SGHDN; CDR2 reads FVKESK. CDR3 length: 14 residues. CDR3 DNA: TGTGCCAGCAGCCAGAGAGGGGGGGCCGGGGAGCTGTTTTTT. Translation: CASSQRGGAGELFF.

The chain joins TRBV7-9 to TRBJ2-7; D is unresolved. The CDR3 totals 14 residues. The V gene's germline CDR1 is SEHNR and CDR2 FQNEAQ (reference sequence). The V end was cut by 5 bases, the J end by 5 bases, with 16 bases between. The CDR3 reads CASSPPGFGHEQYF. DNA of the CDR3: TGTGCCAGCAGCCCTCCGGGCTTTGGCCACGAGCAGTACTTC.

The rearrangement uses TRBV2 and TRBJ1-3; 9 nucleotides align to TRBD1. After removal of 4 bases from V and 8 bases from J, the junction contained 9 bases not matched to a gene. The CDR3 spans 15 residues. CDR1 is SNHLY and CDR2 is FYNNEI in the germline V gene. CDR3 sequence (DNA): TGTGCCAGCAGTGTCGGGGACAGGGTCGGGGACACCATATATTTT. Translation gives CASSVGDRVGDTIYF.

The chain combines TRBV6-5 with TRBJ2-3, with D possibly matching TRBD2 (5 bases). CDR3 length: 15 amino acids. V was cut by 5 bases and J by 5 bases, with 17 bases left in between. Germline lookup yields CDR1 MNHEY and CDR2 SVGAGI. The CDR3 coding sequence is TGTGCCAGCAGTACCCGCCGCGGGCTCCTAGATACGCAGTATTTT. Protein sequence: CASSTRRGLLDTQYF.

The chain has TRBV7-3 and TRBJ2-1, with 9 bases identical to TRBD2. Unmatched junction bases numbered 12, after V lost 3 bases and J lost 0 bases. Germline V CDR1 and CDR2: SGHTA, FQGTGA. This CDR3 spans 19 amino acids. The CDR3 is CASSFAGLAGRSSYNEQFF. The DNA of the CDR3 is TGTGCCAGCAGCTTCGCAGGGCTAGCGGGACGGAGCTCCTACAATGAGCAGTTCTTC.

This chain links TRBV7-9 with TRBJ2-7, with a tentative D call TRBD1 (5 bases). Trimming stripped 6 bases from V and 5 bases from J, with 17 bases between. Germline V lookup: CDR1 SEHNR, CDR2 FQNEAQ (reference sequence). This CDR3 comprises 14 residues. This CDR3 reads CASRNGLGQDEQYF. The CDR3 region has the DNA TGTGCCAGCAGAAATGGGCTGGGGCAAGACGAGCAGTACTTC.

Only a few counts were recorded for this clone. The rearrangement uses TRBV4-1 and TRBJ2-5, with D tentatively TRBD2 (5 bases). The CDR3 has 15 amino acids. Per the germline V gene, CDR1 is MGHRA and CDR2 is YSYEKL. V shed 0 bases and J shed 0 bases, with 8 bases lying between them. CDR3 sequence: CASSQEGADQETQYF. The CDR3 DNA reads TGCGCCAGCAGCCAAGAAGGAGCGGACCAAGAGACCCAGTACTTC.

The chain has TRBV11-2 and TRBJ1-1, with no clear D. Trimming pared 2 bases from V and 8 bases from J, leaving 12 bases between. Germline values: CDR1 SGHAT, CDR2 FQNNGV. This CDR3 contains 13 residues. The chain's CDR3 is CASSLITSAEAFF. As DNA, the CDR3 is TGTGCCAGCAGCTTAATTACTTCAGCGGAAGCTTTCTTT. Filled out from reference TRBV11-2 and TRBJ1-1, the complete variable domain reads EAGVAQSPRYKIIEKRQSVAFWCNPISGHATLYWYQQILGQGPKLLIQFQNNGVVDDSQLPKDRFSAERLKGVDSTLKIQPAKLEDSAVYLCASSLITSAEAFFGQGTRLTVV.

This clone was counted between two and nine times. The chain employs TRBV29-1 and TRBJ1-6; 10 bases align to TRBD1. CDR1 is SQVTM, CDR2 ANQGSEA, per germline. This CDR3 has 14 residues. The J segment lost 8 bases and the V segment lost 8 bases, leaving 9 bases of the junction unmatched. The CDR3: CSSTGDRGHSPLHF. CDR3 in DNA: TGCAGCTCCACGGGGGACAGGGGCCATTCACCCCTCCACTTT.

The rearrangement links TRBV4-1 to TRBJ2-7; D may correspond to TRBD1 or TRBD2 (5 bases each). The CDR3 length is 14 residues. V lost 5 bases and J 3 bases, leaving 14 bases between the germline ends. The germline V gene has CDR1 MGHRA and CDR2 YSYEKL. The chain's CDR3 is CASSAGTLGYEQYF. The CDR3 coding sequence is TGCGCCAGCAGCGCCGGGACCCTGGGCTACGAGCAGTACTTC.

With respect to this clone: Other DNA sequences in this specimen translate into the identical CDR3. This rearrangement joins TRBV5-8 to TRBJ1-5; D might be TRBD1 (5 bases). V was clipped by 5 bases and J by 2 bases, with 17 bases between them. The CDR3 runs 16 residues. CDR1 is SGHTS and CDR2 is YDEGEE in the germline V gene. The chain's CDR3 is CASRPKGGTGNQPQHF. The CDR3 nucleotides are TGTGCCAGCAGGCCTAAAGGAGGGACGGGCAATCAGCCCCAGCATTTT.

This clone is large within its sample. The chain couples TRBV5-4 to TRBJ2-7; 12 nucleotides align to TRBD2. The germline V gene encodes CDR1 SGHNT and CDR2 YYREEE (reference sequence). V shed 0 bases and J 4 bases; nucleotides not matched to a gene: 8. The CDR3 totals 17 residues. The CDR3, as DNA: TGTGCCAGCAGCTTGGTCCCTAGCGGGAGGGGACTTTACGAGCAGTACTTC. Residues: CASSLVPSGRGLYEQYF.

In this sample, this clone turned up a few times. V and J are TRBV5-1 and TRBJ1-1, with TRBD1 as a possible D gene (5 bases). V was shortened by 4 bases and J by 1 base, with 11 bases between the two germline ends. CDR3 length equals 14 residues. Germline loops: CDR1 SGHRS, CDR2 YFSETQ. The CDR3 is CASSEKGRNTEAFF. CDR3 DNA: TGCGCCAGCAGCGAGAAGGGGAGGAACACTGAAGCTTTCTTT.

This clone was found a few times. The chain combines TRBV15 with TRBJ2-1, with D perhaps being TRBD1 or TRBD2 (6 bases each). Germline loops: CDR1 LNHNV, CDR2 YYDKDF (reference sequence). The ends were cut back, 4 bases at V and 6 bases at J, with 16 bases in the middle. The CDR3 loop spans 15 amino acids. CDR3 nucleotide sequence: TGTGCCACCAGCAACATGGGGGGCATAGGCAATGAGCAGTTCTTC. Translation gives CATSNMGGIGNEQFF. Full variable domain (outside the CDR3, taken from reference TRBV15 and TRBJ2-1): DAMVIQNPRYQVTQFGKPVTLSCSQTLNHNVMYWYQQKSSQAPKLLFHYYDKDFNNEADTPDNFQSRRPNTSFCFLDIRSPGLGDTAMYLCATSNMGGIGNEQFFGPGTRLTVL.

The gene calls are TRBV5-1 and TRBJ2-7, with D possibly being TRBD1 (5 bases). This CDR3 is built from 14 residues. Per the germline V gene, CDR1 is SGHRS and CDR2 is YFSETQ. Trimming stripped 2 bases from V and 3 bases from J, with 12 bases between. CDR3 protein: CASSFQGTFYEQYF. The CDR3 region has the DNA TGCGCCAGCAGCTTCCAGGGTACTTTCTACGAGCAGTACTTC.

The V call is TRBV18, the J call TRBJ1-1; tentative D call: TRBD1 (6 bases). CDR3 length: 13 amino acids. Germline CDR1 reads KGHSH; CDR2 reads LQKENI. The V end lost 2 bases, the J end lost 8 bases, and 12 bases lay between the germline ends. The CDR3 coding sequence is TGTGCCAGCTCACCAAGCCAGGGGACCGAAGCTTTCTTT. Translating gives CASSPSQGTEAFF. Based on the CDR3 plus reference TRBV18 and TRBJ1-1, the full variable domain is NAGVMQNPRHLVRRRGQEARLRCSPMKGHSHVYWYRQLPEEGLKFMVYLQKENIIDESGMPKERFSAEFPKEGPSILRIQQVVRGDSAAYFCASSPSQGTEAFFGQGTRLTVV.

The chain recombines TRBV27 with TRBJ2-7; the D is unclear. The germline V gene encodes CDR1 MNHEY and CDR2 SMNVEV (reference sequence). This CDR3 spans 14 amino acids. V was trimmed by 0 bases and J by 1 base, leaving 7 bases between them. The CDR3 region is CASSLSAGSYEQYF. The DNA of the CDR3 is TGTGCCAGCAGTTTATCAGCAGGTTCCTACGAGCAGTACTTC.

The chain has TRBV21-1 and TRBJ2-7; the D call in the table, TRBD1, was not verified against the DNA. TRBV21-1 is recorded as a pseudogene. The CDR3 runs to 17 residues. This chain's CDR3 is CASSKTLGTGGSYEQYF. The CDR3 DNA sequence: TGTGCCAGCAGCAAAACCTTAGGGACAGGGGGCTCCTACGAGCAGTACTTC.